This TCR beta chain comes out of a study of blood T cell repertoires in COVID-19. Looking at the study overall: Spain, Italy and the United States supplied samples that represented acute and convalescent COVID-19. T cells, B-cell-depleted T cells, or PBMCs supplied cDNA or gDNA.

Per the study methods: Estimation of nucleated cell counts was performed using reference gene primer amplification. Measured with immunoSEQ multiplex PCR; TCRdb has only the in-frame clones, and not every one. Clone size and the V and J calls come from that table; the DNA yielded D and trimming. Of fewer than 250,000 clones in the sample, about nine tenths were seen once. Germline CDR1 is LGHDT and CDR2 is YNNKEL (reference sequence). There are 14 residues in the CDR3. V lost 6 bases and J lost 4, with 13 bases in between. The chain is built from TRBV3-1 (or the pseudogene TRBV3-2) and TRBJ2-1; D uncertain. The sequenced sample consisted of peripheral blood. The sequence derives from a woman aged 40 to 50 with acute or convalescent COVID-19. The CDR3 coding sequence is TGTGCCAGCAGACCACAACTAAGTTACAATGAGCAGTTCTTC. Translated: CASRPQLSYNEQFF.